One and the same sample provided the 18 T cell receptor beta chains below, sequenced in a study of T cell responses to AZD1222 COVID-19 vaccine. Here immunoSEQ multiplex PCR was the method, and the copy in TCRdb shows in-frame clones only, minus some. The sample holds 150,000 to 200,000 clones, about 90% seen once. Source: peripheral blood, taken on day 0 of AZD1222 vaccination. All receptors come from an adult in good health.

This chain uses TRBV5-1 with TRBJ1-5, with D possibly matching TRBD1 (5 bases). This CDR3 contains 14 residues. Germline CDR1 reads SGHRS; CDR2 reads YFSETQ. The V end lost 0 bases, the J end lost 4 bases, and 8 bases lay between the germline ends. The CDR3 loop reads CASSLGQQNQPQHF. CDR3 coding DNA: TGCGCCAGCAGCTTGGGACAGCAGAATCAGCCCCAGCATTTT.

V and J are TRBV5-5 and TRBJ1-1; 8 bases line up with TRBD1. The CDR3 is 19 amino acids. Losses at the gene ends were 0 bases for V and 0 bases for J; bases not matched to a gene: 13. Per germline, CDR1 SGHKS and CDR2 YYEKEE (reference sequence). CDR3 region: CASSLAGDRGRIMNTEAFF. The CDR3 bases are TGTGCCAGCAGCTTGGCTGGCGACAGGGGCCGTATAATGAACACTGAAGCTTTCTTT.

This clone occurred once. The chain carries TRBV6-1 and TRBJ1-2, with TRBD1 matching over 9 bases. The CDR3 has 13 amino acids. V lost 0 bases to trimming and J lost 12 bases; unmatched junction nucleotides: 5. Germline V gene lookup returns CDR1 MNHNS and CDR2 SASEGT. CDR3 loop: CASSEASGQGDTF. In DNA, the CDR3 is TGTGCCAGCAGTGAAGCTTCGGGACAGGGAGACACCTTC.

This clone has just one count. This chain connects TRBV19 to TRBJ1-4, with D unresolved. The germline V and J ends were trimmed by 4 bases and 0 bases, with 12 bases remaining between them. CDR3 length: 16 amino acids. Germline CDR1 is LNHDA and CDR2 is SQIVND (reference sequence). CDR3 bases: TGTGCCAGTAGTACTGGCAGCACAACAACTAATGAAAAACTGTTTTTT. Its translation is CASSTGSTTTNEKLFF.

The CDR3 DNA is TGTGCCCAGGTTATCCTGAGGGATAGATACGAGCAGTACTTC. Protein sequence: CAQVILRDRYEQYF. This sequence joins TRBV30 and TRBJ2-7; D is possibly TRBD2 (5 bases). V gave up 8 bases and J gave up 4 bases, with 21 bases separating them. The CDR3 is 14 residues long. Per the germline V gene, CDR1 is GTSNPN and CDR2 is SVGIG (reference sequence).

The rearrangement joins TRBV7-9 to TRBJ2-2; TRBD1 matches at 10 bases. Germline CDR1 is SEHNR and CDR2 is FQNEAQ (reference sequence). This CDR3 has 15 amino acids. V gave up 0 bases and J gave up 9 bases; unmatched junction bases: 4. This CDR3 reads CASSLAWDRGWELFF. CDR3 nucleotide sequence: TGTGCCAGCAGCTTAGCCTGGGACAGGGGATGGGAGCTGTTTTTT.

Here the CDR3 DNA reads TGTGCCAGCAGCTTCCGCCCGGGACAGGGCACCACAGATACGCAGTATTTT. It is translated as CASSFRPGQGTTDTQYF. The chain recombines TRBV7-6 with TRBJ2-3; the match to TRBD1 covers 9 bases. The CDR3 runs to 17 residues. Germline V gene lookup returns CDR1 SGHVS and CDR2 FNYEAQ. With 3 bases clipped from V and 2 bases from J, the junction kept 9 bases outside the gene matches.

This chain links TRBV28 with TRBJ2-7; D unclear. Germline CDR1 is MDHEN and CDR2 is SYDVKM. The V end was cut by 6 bases, the J end by 0 bases, with 9 bases between. The CDR3 covers 13 residues. CDR3 sequence (DNA): TGTGCCAGCAGGGTACAGAGCTCCTACGAGCAGTACTTC. This sequence encodes CASRVQSSYEQYF.

CDR3 bases: TGTGCCATCAGTGAAAGCTTGGCAAATCAGCCCCAGCATTTT. Translation gives CAISESLANQPQHF. The rearrangement links TRBV10-3 to TRBJ1-5; no reliable D call. Trimming removed 3 bases at V and 4 bases at J, with 10 bases between. The CDR3 loop spans 14 amino acids. CDR1 is ENHRY and CDR2 is SYGVKD in the germline V gene.

The V call is TRBV3-1 (or the pseudogene TRBV3-2), the J call TRBJ1-2; 9 nucleotides match TRBD1. Looked up from germline, CDR1 is LGHDT and CDR2 is YNNKEL (reference sequence). This CDR3 region has 15 residues. Trimming cost V 3 bases and J 0 bases; bases outside gene matches: 2. CDR3 sequence reads: CASSHGTGPNYGYTF. The CDR3 bases are TGTGCCAGCAGCCATGGGACAGGGCCTAACTATGGCTACACCTTC.

The gene calls are TRBV11-2 and TRBJ1-1; 8 bases align to TRBD1. The germline V gene encodes CDR1 SGHAT and CDR2 FQNNGV. J gave up 2 bases and V 5 bases, and 4 bases lay outside the gene matches. The CDR3 covers 14 residues. The CDR3 nucleotides read TGTGCCAGCAGCAGGGGACAGGAAAACACTGAAGCTTTCTTT. Translated, it gives CASSRGQENTEAFF. Based on the CDR3 plus reference TRBV11-2 and TRBJ1-1, the full variable domain is EAGVAQSPRYKIIEKRQSVAFWCNPISGHATLYWYQQILGQGPKLLIQFQNNGVVDDSQLPKDRFSAERLKGVDSTLKIQPAKLEDSAVYLCASSRGQENTEAFFGQGTRLTVV.

The chain links TRBV5-6 to TRBJ2-5, with 9 bases identical to TRBD2. The CDR3 loop spans 17 amino acids. The germline gives CDR1 SGHDT, CDR2 YYEEEE. V trimming: 1 base; J trimming: 4 bases; junction bases outside the gene matches: 11. The CDR3 loop reads CASSLFGGRALGETQYF. Here the CDR3 DNA reads TGTGCCAGCAGCTTGTTCGGCGGGAGGGCCCTCGGAGAGACCCAGTACTTC.

The chain joins TRBV5-1 to TRBJ1-3; possible D gene TRBD1, 5 bases. Per the germline V gene, CDR1 is SGHRS and CDR2 is YFSETQ. Trimming removed 2 bases from V and 0 bases from J, with 15 bases in between. CDR3 length: 17 residues. Written as DNA, the CDR3 is TGCGCCAGCAGCTTTGGGATCAGGGTGAGCTCTGGAAACACCATATATTTT. The encoded protein is CASSFGIRVSSGNTIYF.

The V call is TRBV19, the J call TRBJ2-3; tentatively, D is TRBD2 (5 bases). Trimming removed 7 bases at V and 4 bases at J, with 15 bases between. Germline loops: CDR1 LNHDA, CDR2 SQIVND (reference sequence). This CDR3 contains 14 residues. The CDR3, as DNA: TGTGCCAGTACCCGAGGACTGGCGGCAGATACGCAGTATTTT. Its protein is CASTRGLAADTQYF.

The gene calls are TRBV6-5 and TRBJ2-1; 12 bases align to TRBD2. The CDR3 is 14 residues long. V trimming: 6 bases; J trimming: 7 bases; junction bases outside the gene matches: 4. In germline, CDR1 is MNHEY, CDR2 SVGAGI. CDR3 protein: CASRLAGGRNEQFF. The CDR3 DNA is TGTGCCAGCAGACTAGCGGGAGGTAGAAATGAGCAGTTCTTC.

A few counts support this clone. The rearrangement links TRBV7-9 to TRBJ1-5, with TRBD1 matching over 7 bases. Germline V gene sequence: CDR1 SEHNR, CDR2 FQNEAQ (reference sequence). This CDR3 contains 16 residues. The V gene end was trimmed by 5 bases and the J gene end by 1 base; junction bases not matched to a gene: 8. This CDR3 reads CASSPLKGASNQPQHF. The CDR3 coding sequence is TGTGCCAGCAGCCCGCTTAAGGGGGCGAGCAATCAGCCCCAGCATTTT.

The J gene is TRBJ2-7, the V gene TRBV28; TRBD1 matches at 9 bases. Germline trimming cut 11 bases from V and 0 bases from J; bases unmatched to any gene: 11. This CDR3 has 15 amino acids. Germline V gives CDR1 MDHEN, CDR2 SYDVKM. The CDR3 loop is CAPPKGDRASYEQYF. The CDR3 DNA reads as TGTGCCCCACCAAAGGGGGACAGGGCCTCCTACGAGCAGTACTTC. The complete variable domain, with remaining parts taken from reference TRBV28 and TRBJ2-7, reads DVKVTQSSRYLVKRTGEKVFLECVQDMDHENMFWYRQDPGLGLRLIYFSYDVKMKEKGDIPEGYSVSREKKERFSLILESASTNQTSMYLCAPPKGDRASYEQYFGPGTRLTVT.

The chain combines TRBV5-4 with TRBJ1-4; weak D call: TRBD1 (5 bases). V was shortened by 2 bases and J by 7 bases, with 18 bases between the two germline ends. The germline V gene encodes CDR1 SGHNT and CDR2 YYREEE (reference sequence). This CDR3 region has 16 residues. CDR3 coding DNA: TGTGCCAGCAGCTTCCACCAGGGTTTCAGGGTTGAAAAACTGTTTTTT. Its protein is CASSFHQGFRVEKLFF.